This TCR beta chain was captured by sequencing in a study of PD-1 blockade in mismatch repair-deficient tumors (dated by TCRdb to about 2017). With respect to the entire study: The trial enrolled 65 to 100 consecutive patients with roughly 13 mismatch repair-deficient cancer types between 2013 and 2016, all previously treated and progressing. Tumor-associated T cell clones in the peripheral blood of patients responding to PD-1 blockade were tracked using deep sequencing of TCR CDR3 regions. What the study reported, not specific to this receptor: After pembrolizumab, tumor-resident clones, which were often undetectable in blood before treatment, expanded rapidly and then contracted, generally ahead of radiologic responses.

This clone is a singleton in its sample. The antigen it recognizes is unknown. Base qualities are not provided; no much larger clone lies one nucleotide away. The library relied on the immunoSEQ multiplex PCR assay. TCRdb took this table from immuneACCESS and kept in-frame rearrangements with V and J called. Such tables lack part of the clones; where checked against another copy, unresolved V genes explain under half of the gap, and the rest is unexplained. For this sample there are about 63,000 clones; around 89% appear just once. The ten most abundant clones make up approximately 14% of the sample. For each enrolled patient, mismatch repair deficiency was established using either polymerase chain reaction or immunohistochemistry. TCR sequencing was performed for a few patients who responded to pembrolizumab therapy. In the phase II trial, pembrolizumab PD-1 blockade was tested prospectively in advanced mismatch repair-deficient cancers, no matter which tissue of origin the cancers came from. Peripheral blood T cell samples were gathered serially, both before PD-1 blockade started and at multiple time points afterward. Blood sampling times were expressed in weeks after the first pembrolizumab dose.

The CDR3 goes from the cysteine to the phenylalanine over 17 residues. This entry keeps only the CDR3 DNA: 51 bases, framed from base 1. At the junction V is shortened by 4 bases and J by 4 bases, with 20 bases in between. The germline V gene (reference sequence) specifies SEHNR as CDR1 and FQNEAQ as CDR2. This clonotype was obtained from an adult with mismatch repair-deficient cancer. This chain is built from TRBV7-9 and TRBJ2-1; a tentative D match to TRBD2 spans 5 bases. Sequenced material: peripheral blood, taken 52 weeks after starting pembrolizumab. The DNA sequence reads TGTGCCAGCAGCTACTCGGGATCAGTCCAAGGATACAATGAGCAGTTCTTC. This is translated as CASSYSGSVQGYNEQFF.